The entry below gives a single T cell receptor beta chain sequence along with its context. Its antigen is still unknown. One end of the junction fails to match germline, which may point to a read error. The data derive from a study of cytomegalovirus exposure and HLA in healthy donors. Regarding the study as a whole: Fewer N-insertions than the approximately 700-donor mean were reportedly shown by an Asian-associated ancestry cluster in a later analysis.

It was with 60 Vbeta and 13 Jbeta primers that the PCR ran. Here immunoSEQ multiplex PCR was the method, and the copy in TCRdb shows in-frame clones only, minus some. The sample lists some 190,000 clones, 80% to 90% seen once, with about 1.2% in the top ten. The donors (healthy individuals) were bone marrow donors. The length of the CDR3 is 15 residues. CDR1 is MNHEY, CDR2 SVGAGI, per germline. Material: PBMCs. The TCR originated in a man aged 30 to 39 in good health and CMV-seronegative. The V and J genes are TRBV6-5 and TRBJ2-1; possible D gene TRBD2, 6 bases. CDR3 protein: CASSYGSGRTRSWIF. DNA for the CDR3: TGTGCCAGCAGTTACGGCTCAGGGAGGACAAGAAGTTGGATCTTC.